This T cell receptor (beta chain) was sequenced for a study of lymphopenia after photon versus proton radiotherapy. TCRdb's table, derived via immunoSEQ multiplex PCR, lists solely in-frame clones and lacks some. The table includes roughly 58,000 clones, about nine tenths detected once. This CDR3 is built from 16 residues. V was clipped by 3 bases and J by 5 bases, with 19 bases between them. Germline assignment: CDR1 LNHNV and CDR2 YYDKDF (reference sequence). The sequencing used peripheral blood, collected from a patient treated with proton-based radiotherapy. The chain combines TRBV15 with TRBJ2-5; D might be TRBD1 or TRBD2, each matching 6 bases. This clonotype was sampled from an older man with esophageal cancer. DNA of the CDR3: TGTGCCACCAGCAGGGGGGTGACGGGGGCGGGGGAGACCCAGTACTTC. Encoded protein: CATSRGVTGAGETQYF.